The 29 T cell receptor beta chains below all came from one sample that was sequenced in a study of cytomegalovirus exposure and HLA in healthy donors. This PCR relied on a set of 60 Vbeta primers and 13 Jbeta primers. Assay used: immunoSEQ multiplex PCR; TCRdb lists only in-frame clones, some missing. Here the sample table reports more than 40,000 clones. The material sequenced was PBMCs. The receptors originated from a male donor in good health and CMV-seronegative.

The rearrangement uses TRBV30 and TRBJ1-5; D may be TRBD1 (5 bases). Trimming left V 0 bases short and J 7 bases short, with 10 bases between. Looked up from germline, CDR1 is GTSNPN and CDR2 is SVGIG (reference sequence). The CDR3 totals 13 residues. The CDR3 region is CAWSVGGDQPQHF. The CDR3 DNA follows: TGTGCCTGGAGTGTCGGGGGAGACCAGCCCCAGCATTTT.

The V and J genes are TRBV2 and TRBJ2-5, with D perhaps TRBD2 (6 bases). With 3 bases removed from V and 3 bases from J, the gap between germline ends came to 14 bases. This CDR3 contains 15 residues. Germline V gives CDR1 SNHLY, CDR2 FYNNEI. This chain's CDR3 is CASSEATWEEETQYF. The CDR3 coding sequence is TGTGCCAGCAGTGAGGCTACCTGGGAGGAAGAGACCCAGTACTTC.

The chain employs TRBV29-1 and TRBJ1-1; D is uncertain. Germline V gene sequence: CDR1 SQVTM, CDR2 ANQGSEA. There are 16 residues in the CDR3. This CDR3 reads CRTSSYLSLMNTEAFF. The CDR3 coding sequence is TGCAGGACTTCCTCTTATCTATCTCTCATGAACACTGAAGCTTTCTTT.

V gene TRBV11-3 combines with J gene TRBJ1-1; tentative D call: TRBD1 (5 bases). Germline V lookup: CDR1 SGHNT, CDR2 YENEEA. Deletions cut 3 bases from V and 1 base from J, with 9 bases between. This CDR3 has 14 amino acids. The CDR3 here is CASSFSGRNTEAFF. The CDR3 DNA reads TGTGCCAGCAGCTTTTCAGGGCGGAACACTGAAGCTTTCTTT. Together with reference TRBV11-3 and TRBJ1-1, the CDR3 gives the full variable domain: EAGVVQSPRYKIIEKKQPVAFWCNPISGHNTLYWYLQNLGQGPELLIRYENEEAVDDSQLPKDRFSAERLKGVDSTLKIQPAELGDSAVYLCASSFSGRNTEAFFGQGTRLTVV.

Here the CDR3 DNA reads TGTGCCAGCAGCAGGGGGGGCAATGGCTACACCTTC. Its translation: CASSRGGNGYTF. The V gene is TRBV5-6, the J gene TRBJ1-2; a possible D gene is TRBD1 (6 bases). There are 12 residues in the CDR3. V was shortened by 4 bases and J by 6 bases, with 10 bases between the two germline ends. Germline V gene data show CDR1 as SGHDT and CDR2 as YYEEEE.

The rearrangement joins TRBV7-8 to TRBJ2-5; a possible D gene is TRBD1 (5 bases). Germline CDR1 SGHVS, CDR2 FQNEAQ. Between the trimmed V and J ends, which lost 4 bases and 2 bases, there was a span of 8 bases. The CDR3 loop spans 13 amino acids. CDR3 bases: TGTGCCAGCAGCTCGGACACTCAAGAGACCCAGTACTTC. Its translation: CASSSDTQETQYF. Combining the CDR3 with reference TRBV7-8 and TRBJ2-5 gives the whole variable domain GAGVSQSPRYKVAKRGQDVALRCDPISGHVSLFWYQQALGQGPEFLTYFQNEAQLDKSGLPSDRFFAERPEGSVSTLKIQRTQQEDSAVYLCASSSDTQETQYFGPGTRLLVL.

The chain links TRBV6-5 to TRBJ1-6; TRBD1 aligns across 9 bases. V lost 7 bases, J lost 6 bases, and 7 bases stayed unmatched. The germline gives CDR1 MNHEY, CDR2 SVGAGI. CDR3 length equals 15 residues. The CDR3, as DNA: TGTGCCAGCAACCCCGGGACAGGGAGTAATTCACCCCTCCACTTT. Translating gives CASNPGTGSNSPLHF.

The chain combines TRBV5-6 with TRBJ1-2, with 7 bases aligning to TRBD1. Germline V gives CDR1 SGHDT, CDR2 YYEEEE. J was trimmed by 5 bases and V by 4 bases; bases with no gene match: 2. This CDR3 comprises 12 residues. CDR3 protein: CASSHRGYGYTF. The CDR3 coding sequence is TGTGCCAGCAGCCACAGGGGTTATGGCTACACCTTC.

The rearrangement joins TRBV19 to TRBJ1-5, with D possibly being TRBD1 (6 bases). This CDR3 is built from 14 residues. Between the trimmed V and J ends, which lost 6 bases and 3 bases, there was a span of 12 bases. Germline V CDR1 and CDR2: LNHDA, SQIVND (reference sequence). The CDR3 spells CASRGALYNQPQHF. DNA of the CDR3: TGTGCCAGTAGGGGGGCCCTATACAATCAGCCCCAGCATTTT.

The chain couples TRBV5-1 to TRBJ1-6; 9 nucleotides agree with TRBD1. The CDR3 has 18 amino acids. V lost 3 bases to trimming and J lost 7 bases; unmatched junction nucleotides: 14. Looked up from germline, CDR1 is SGHRS and CDR2 is YFSETQ. CDR3 loop: CASSWGPEGQGSNSPLHF. The CDR3 DNA sequence: TGCGCCAGCAGCTGGGGTCCTGAGGGACAGGGCTCCAATTCACCCCTCCACTTT.

The rearrangement uses TRBV30 and TRBJ2-7; 8 nucleotides line up with TRBD2. The germline V gene has CDR1 GTSNPN and CDR2 SVGIG (reference sequence). This CDR3 has 16 amino acids. With 3 bases clipped from V and 5 bases from J, the junction kept 15 bases outside the gene matches. CDR3 bases: TGTGCCTGGAGCTTTGGAACGGGGGGGCCGAGGGACGAGCAGTACTTC. Encoded protein: CAWSFGTGGPRDEQYF. The full variable domain, rest sourced from reference TRBV30 and TRBJ2-7, is SQTIHQWPATLVQPVGSPLSLECTVEGTSNPNLYWYRQAAGRGLQLLFYSVGIGQISSEVPQNLSASRPQDRQFILSSKKLLLSDSGFYLCAWSFGTGGPRDEQYFGPGTRLTVT.

The J gene is TRBJ2-5, the V gene TRBV7-9; TRBD2 agrees at 8 bases. Trimming removed 2 bases from V and 1 base from J; junction bases left unmatched: 9. The CDR3 runs to 17 residues. Germline V gene sequence: CDR1 SEHNR, CDR2 FQNEAQ (reference sequence). The CDR3 loop is CASSLTLASGSQETQYF. CDR3 nucleotides: TGTGCCAGCAGCTTAACGCTTGCCAGCGGGAGCCAAGAGACCCAGTACTTC.

The chain carries TRBV7-2 and TRBJ1-1, with D perhaps matching TRBD1 (6 bases). The germline gives CDR1 SGHTA, CDR2 FQGNSA. This CDR3 region has 15 residues. Between the trimmed V and J ends, which lost 1 base and 1 base, there was a span of 10 bases. CDR3 sequence reads: CASSLGGGGNTEAFF. CDR3 nucleotide sequence: TGTGCCAGCAGCTTAGGGGGGGGCGGGAACACTGAAGCTTTCTTT. The entire variable domain, with the rest obtained from reference TRBV7-2 and TRBJ1-1, is as follows: GAGVSQSPSNKVTEKGKDVELRCDPISGHTALYWYRQSLGQGLEFLIYFQGNSAPDKSGLPSDRFSAERTGGSVSTLTIQRTQQEDSAVYLCASSLGGGGNTEAFFGQGTRLTVV.

Here the CDR3 reads CASSRYYEQYF. DNA of the CDR3: TGTGCCAGCAGCCGGTACTACGAGCAGTACTTC. The chain recombines TRBV11-2 with TRBJ2-7, with D hard to call. Trimming pared 5 bases from V and 3 bases from J, leaving 5 bases between. CDR1 is SGHAT, CDR2 FQNNGV, per germline. CDR3 length: 11 residues.

The chain joins TRBV10-3 to TRBJ1-1; unclear D gene. CDR1 ENHRY and CDR2 SYGVKD come from the germline V gene. V gave up 10 bases and J gave up 1 base, with 13 bases separating them. The CDR3 runs 13 residues. The CDR3 DNA reads TGTGCCAACCGGGAAGAATGGAACACTGAAGCTTTCTTT. Its translation is CANREEWNTEAFF.

The V gene is TRBV14, the J gene TRBJ2-7; 11 bases are a match to TRBD2. The CDR3 runs 15 residues. CDR1 is SGHDN, CDR2 FVKESK, per germline. After removal of 1 base from V and 3 bases from J, the junction contained 2 bases not matched to a gene. CDR3 in DNA: TGTGCCAGCAGCCAAGCCCTAGCGGGGGGCTACGAGCAGTACTTC. It translates to CASSQALAGGYEQYF.

The chain has TRBV6-5 and TRBJ1-5; the match to TRBD1 covers 7 bases. The CDR3 extends over 14 amino acids. V gave up 6 bases and J gave up 5 bases; unmatched junction bases: 7. Germline CDR1 reads MNHEY; CDR2 reads SVGAGI. DNA of the CDR3: TGTGCCAGCAGCCCCGGGACAGCCTATCAGCCCCAGCATTTT. The encoded protein is CASSPGTAYQPQHF.

V usage is TRBV4-1 and J usage is TRBJ2-7, with 10 bases fitting TRBD2. Germline V gives CDR1 MGHRA, CDR2 YSYEKL. J gave up 5 bases and V 4 bases, and 11 bases lay outside the gene matches. The CDR3 totals 16 residues. The CDR3 reads CASSREGKRGGHEQYF. CDR3 in DNA: TGCGCCAGCAGCCGAGAGGGGAAGCGGGGGGGCCACGAGCAGTACTTC.

As DNA, the CDR3 is TGTGCCAGCAGCGTCGTAGGAGCCCCCGGGGAGCTGTTTTTT. As protein: CASSVVGAPGELFF. The chain combines TRBV9 with TRBJ2-2; D ambiguous. The V gene's germline CDR1 is SGDLS and CDR2 YYNGEE. Trimming stripped 2 bases from V and 6 bases from J, with 11 bases between. CDR3 length: 14 amino acids.

The genes are TRBV2 and TRBJ2-5; 9 positions match TRBD2. This CDR3 has 15 residues. Germline V gives CDR1 SNHLY, CDR2 FYNNEI. Trimming at V came to 6 bases and at J to 1 base, leaving 6 bases not matched to a gene. The CDR3 bases are TGTGCCAGCAGCCTCAGCGGGGGGCCCCAAGAGACCCAGTACTTC. Protein sequence: CASSLSGGPQETQYF. Full variable domain (rest looked up from reference TRBV2 and TRBJ2-5): EPEVTQTPSHQVTQMGQEVILRCVPISNHLYFYWYRQILGQKVEFLVSFYNNEISEKSEIFDDQFSVERPDGSNFTLKIRSTKLEDSAMYFCASSLSGGPQETQYFGPGTRLLVL.

This chain connects TRBV7-9 to TRBJ1-5, with a possible D match to TRBD1 (5 bases). CDR1 and CDR2 (germline): SEHNR, FQNEAQ (reference sequence). This CDR3 is 16 amino acids long. Trimming cost V 5 bases and J 0 bases, with 14 bases left between them. CDR3 region: CASSGGGSYSNQPQHF. The CDR3 DNA reads as TGTGCCAGCAGCGGGGGAGGGAGCTATAGCAATCAGCCCCAGCATTTT.

CDR3 DNA sequence: TGTGCCAGTAGTATCCATTGGACAGGGGGCCGTAACTATGGCTACACCTTC. Amino acids: CASSIHWTGGRNYGYTF. This chain links TRBV19 with TRBJ1-2; 11 positions match TRBD1. V shed 3 bases, J shed 1 base, and the junction held 7 bases outside the gene matches. The CDR3 sequence is 17 residues long. Per the germline V gene, CDR1 is LNHDA and CDR2 is SQIVND (reference sequence).

J is TRBJ2-2 and V is TRBV18, with 9 bases fitting TRBD2. CDR3 length: 14 amino acids. CDR1 KGHSH and CDR2 LQKENI come from the germline V gene. The V and J ends lost 6 bases and 5 bases, in that order; junction bases with no gene match: 4. The CDR3 nucleotides are TGTGCCAGCTCCCCAAGCGGGGGGACCGGGGAGCTGTTTTTT. It codes for CASSPSGGTGELFF.

V and J are TRBV30 and TRBJ1-4; D is unclear. There are 14 residues in the CDR3. With 1 base removed from V and 1 base from J, the gap between germline ends came to 7 bases. CDR1 and CDR2 from the germline V gene are GTSNPN and SVGIG (reference sequence). CDR3 DNA: TGTGCCTGGAGTGCAGGACTAACTAATGAAAAACTGTTTTTT. It encodes CAWSAGLTNEKLFF. The complete variable domain, with remaining parts taken from reference TRBV30 and TRBJ1-4, reads SQTIHQWPATLVQPVGSPLSLECTVEGTSNPNLYWYRQAAGRGLQLLFYSVGIGQISSEVPQNLSASRPQDRQFILSSKKLLLSDSGFYLCAWSAGLTNEKLFFGSGTQLSVL.

The chain carries TRBV30 and TRBJ2-1; a possible D gene is TRBD2 (6 bases). The V end lost 3 bases, the J end lost 7 bases, and 13 bases lay between the germline ends. This CDR3 has 13 residues. Looked up from germline, CDR1 is GTSNPN and CDR2 is SVGIG (reference sequence). The CDR3, as DNA: TGTGCCTGGAGCTCGGGGGAGTGGAATGAGCAGTTCTTC. It codes for CAWSSGEWNEQFF.

The gene calls are TRBV19 and TRBJ2-7, with D maybe TRBD1 (6 bases). Germline values: CDR1 LNHDA, CDR2 SQIVND (reference sequence). V lost 6 bases and J lost 6, with 15 bases in between. The CDR3 runs to 13 residues. CDR3 residues: CASRGTRLGEQYF. In DNA, the CDR3 is TGTGCCAGTAGGGGGACACGGTTAGGCGAGCAGTACTTC.

The J gene is TRBJ2-5, the V gene TRBV4-1, with D maybe TRBD2 (5 bases). The CDR3 contains 16 residues. Germline CDR1 and CDR2: MGHRA and YSYEKL. Trimming removed 5 bases at V and 1 base at J, with 17 bases between. CDR3 amino acids: CASSYRDLGPQETQYF. CDR3 coding DNA: TGCGCCAGCAGCTACCGGGATTTGGGCCCCCAAGAGACCCAGTACTTC.

CDR3 amino acids: CASSPTQPDTQYF. In nucleotides, the CDR3 is TGTGCCAGCTCACCTACACAACCAGATACGCAGTATTTT. The gene calls are TRBV18 and TRBJ2-3; the D is unclear. The CDR3 covers 13 residues. V lost 3 bases to trimming and J lost 4 bases, with 8 bases between them. Germline values: CDR1 KGHSH, CDR2 LQKENI.

This chain joins TRBV19 and TRBJ1-5; tentatively, D is TRBD1 (5 bases). The CDR3 contains 13 residues. Germline V lookup: CDR1 LNHDA, CDR2 SQIVND (reference sequence). Trimming took off 8 bases at V and 2 bases at J, with 10 bases between the two ends. The CDR3 region is CASDSRGNQPQHF. The CDR3 DNA is TGTGCCAGTGACAGCAGAGGCAATCAGCCCCAGCATTTT. The variable domain in full, completed from reference TRBV19 and TRBJ1-5, reads DGGITQSPKYLFRKEGQNVTLSCEQNLNHDAMYWYRQDPGQGLRLIYYSQIVNDFQKGDIAEGYSVSREKKESFPLTVTSAQKNPTAFYLCASDSRGNQPQHFGDGTRLSIL.